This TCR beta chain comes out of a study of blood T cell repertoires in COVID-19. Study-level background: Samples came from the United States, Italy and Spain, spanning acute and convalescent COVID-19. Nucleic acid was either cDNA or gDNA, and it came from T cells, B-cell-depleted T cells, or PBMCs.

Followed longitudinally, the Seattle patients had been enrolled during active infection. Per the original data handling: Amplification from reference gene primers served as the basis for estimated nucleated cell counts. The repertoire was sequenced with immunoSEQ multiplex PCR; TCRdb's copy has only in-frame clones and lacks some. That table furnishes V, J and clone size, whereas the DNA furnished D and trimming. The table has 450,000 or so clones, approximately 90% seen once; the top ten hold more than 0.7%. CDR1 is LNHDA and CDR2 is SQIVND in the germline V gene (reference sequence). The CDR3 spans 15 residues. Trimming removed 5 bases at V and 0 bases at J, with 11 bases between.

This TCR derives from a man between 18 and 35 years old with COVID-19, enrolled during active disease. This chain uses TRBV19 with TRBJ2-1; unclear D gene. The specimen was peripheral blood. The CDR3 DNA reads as TGTGCCAGTAGTGACGGGTTCAGCTCCTACAATGAGCAGTTCTTC. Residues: CASSDGFSSYNEQFF.